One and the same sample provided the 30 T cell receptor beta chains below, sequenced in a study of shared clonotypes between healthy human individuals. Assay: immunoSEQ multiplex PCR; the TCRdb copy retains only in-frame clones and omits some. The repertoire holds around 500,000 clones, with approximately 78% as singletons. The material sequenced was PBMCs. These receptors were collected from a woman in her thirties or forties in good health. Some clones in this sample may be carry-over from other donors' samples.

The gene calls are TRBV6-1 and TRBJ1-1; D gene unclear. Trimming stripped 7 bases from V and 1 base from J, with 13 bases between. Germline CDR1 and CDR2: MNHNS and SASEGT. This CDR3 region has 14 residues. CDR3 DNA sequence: TGTGCCAGCATGAGGTTGTTGTCGAACACTGAAGCTTTCTTT. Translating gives CASMRLLSNTEAFF.

The CDR3 here is CASSQDTGRSYEQYF. The CDR3 DNA is TGCGCCAGCAGCCAAGATACAGGGAGATCCTACGAGCAGTACTTC. V usage is TRBV4-1 and J usage is TRBJ2-7; D is perhaps TRBD1 (6 bases). Germline CDR1 and CDR2: MGHRA and YSYEKL. This CDR3 is built from 15 residues. The germline V and J ends were trimmed by 0 bases and 1 base, with 10 bases remaining between them.

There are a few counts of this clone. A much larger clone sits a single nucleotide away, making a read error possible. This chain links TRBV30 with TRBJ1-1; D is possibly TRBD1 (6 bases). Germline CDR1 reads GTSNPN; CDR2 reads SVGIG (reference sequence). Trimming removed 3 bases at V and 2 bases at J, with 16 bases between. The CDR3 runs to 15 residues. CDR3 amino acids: CAWSLGQKNNTEAFF. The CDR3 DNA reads TGTGCCTGGAGCCTTGGACAGAAAAATAACACTGAAGCTTTCTTT.

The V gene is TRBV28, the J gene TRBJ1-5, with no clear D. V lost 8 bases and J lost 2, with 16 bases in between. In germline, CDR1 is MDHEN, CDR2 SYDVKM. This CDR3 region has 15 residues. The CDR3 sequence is CASGLRGLGNQPQHF. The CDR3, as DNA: TGTGCCAGCGGCCTCCGGGGTCTAGGCAATCAGCCCCAGCATTTT.

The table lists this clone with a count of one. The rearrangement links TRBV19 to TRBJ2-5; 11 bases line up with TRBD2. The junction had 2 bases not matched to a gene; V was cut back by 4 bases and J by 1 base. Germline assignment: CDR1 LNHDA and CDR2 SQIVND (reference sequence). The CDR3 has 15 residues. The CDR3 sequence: CASSTGLAAQETQYF. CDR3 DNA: TGTGCCAGTAGTACGGGACTAGCGGCCCAAGAGACCCAGTACTTC.

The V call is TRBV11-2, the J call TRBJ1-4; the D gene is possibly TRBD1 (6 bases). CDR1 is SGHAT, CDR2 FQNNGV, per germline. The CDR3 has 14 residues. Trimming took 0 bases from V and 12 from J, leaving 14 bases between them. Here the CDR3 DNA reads TGTGCCAGCAGCTTAGAACACAGGGCCTCACAACTGTTTTTT. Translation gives CASSLEHRASQLFF.

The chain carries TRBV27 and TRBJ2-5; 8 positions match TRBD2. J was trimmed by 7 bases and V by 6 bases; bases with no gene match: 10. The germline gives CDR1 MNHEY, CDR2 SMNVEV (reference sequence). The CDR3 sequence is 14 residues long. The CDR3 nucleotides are TGTGCCAGCAGCTCGAACCGGGAGGGGGGGACCCAGTACTTC. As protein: CASSSNREGGTQYF.

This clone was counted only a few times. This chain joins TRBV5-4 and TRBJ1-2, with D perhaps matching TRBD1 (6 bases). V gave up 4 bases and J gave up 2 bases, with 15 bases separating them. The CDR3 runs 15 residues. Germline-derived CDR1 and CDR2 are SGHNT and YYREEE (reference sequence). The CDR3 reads CASSRWDIPNYGYTF. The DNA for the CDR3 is TGTGCCAGCAGCCGGTGGGACATACCAAACTATGGCTACACCTTC.

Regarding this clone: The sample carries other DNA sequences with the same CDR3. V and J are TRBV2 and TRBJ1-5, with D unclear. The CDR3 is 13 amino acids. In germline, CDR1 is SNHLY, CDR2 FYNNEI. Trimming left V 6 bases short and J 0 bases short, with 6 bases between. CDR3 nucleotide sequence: TGTGCCAGCAGCAGTTATAGCAATCAGCCCCAGCATTTT. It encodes CASSSYSNQPQHF.

The DNA for the CDR3 is TGTGCCAGCAGCTTAGTGGGTGCTAGCGGGAGGGCTGGGGCCAACGTCCTGACTTTC. Protein product: CASSLVGASGRAGANVLTF. V usage is TRBV7-8 and J usage is TRBJ2-6; 12 positions agree with TRBD2. Trimming removed 1 base from V and 2 bases from J; junction bases left unmatched: 6. The germline V gene encodes CDR1 SGHVS and CDR2 FQNEAQ. The CDR3 is 19 residues long. Full variable domain (rest looked up from reference TRBV7-8 and TRBJ2-6): GAGVSQSPRYKVAKRGQDVALRCDPISGHVSLFWYQQALGQGPEFLTYFQNEAQLDKSGLPSDRFFAERPEGSVSTLKIQRTQQEDSAVYLCASSLVGASGRAGANVLTFGAGSRLTVL.

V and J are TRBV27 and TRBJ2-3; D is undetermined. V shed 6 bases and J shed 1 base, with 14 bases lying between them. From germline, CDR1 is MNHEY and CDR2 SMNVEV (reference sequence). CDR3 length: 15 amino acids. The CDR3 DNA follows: TGTGCCAGCAGAGGCGGCAGGCGTGGCACAGATACGCAGTATTTT. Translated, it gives CASRGGRRGTDTQYF.

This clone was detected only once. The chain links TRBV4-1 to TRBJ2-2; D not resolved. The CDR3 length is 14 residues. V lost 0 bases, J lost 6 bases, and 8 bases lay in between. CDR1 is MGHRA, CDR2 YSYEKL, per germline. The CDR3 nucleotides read TGCGCCAGCAGCCAAGATCGAGTTCCCGGGGAGCTGTTTTTT. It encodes CASSQDRVPGELFF.

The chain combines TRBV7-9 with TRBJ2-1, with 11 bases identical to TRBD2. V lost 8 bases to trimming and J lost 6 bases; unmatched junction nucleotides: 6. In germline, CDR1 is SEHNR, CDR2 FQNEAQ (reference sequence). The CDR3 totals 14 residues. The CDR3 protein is CASSQTSGTNEQFF. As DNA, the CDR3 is TGTGCCAGCTCCCAGACTAGCGGGACCAATGAGCAGTTCTTC.

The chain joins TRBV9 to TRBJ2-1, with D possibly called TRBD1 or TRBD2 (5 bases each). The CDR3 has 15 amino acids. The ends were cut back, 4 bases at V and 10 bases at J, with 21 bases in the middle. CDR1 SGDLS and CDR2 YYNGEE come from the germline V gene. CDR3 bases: TGTGCCAGCAGCTCGGGACCATCGGTTTCAATGGAGCAGTTCTTC. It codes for CASSSGPSVSMEQFF.

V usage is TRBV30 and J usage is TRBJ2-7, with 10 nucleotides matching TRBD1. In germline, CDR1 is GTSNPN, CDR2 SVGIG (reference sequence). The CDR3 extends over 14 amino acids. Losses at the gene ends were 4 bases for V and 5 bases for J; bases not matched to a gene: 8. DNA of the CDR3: TGTGCCTGGATAGGACAGGGGGAAGCTAACGAGCAGTACTTC. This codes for CAWIGQGEANEQYF.

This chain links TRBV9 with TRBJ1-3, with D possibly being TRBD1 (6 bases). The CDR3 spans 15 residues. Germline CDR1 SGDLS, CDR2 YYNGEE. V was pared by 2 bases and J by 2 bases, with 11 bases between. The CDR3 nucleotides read TGTGCCAGCAGCGTTCTGGACAGCGCTGGAAACACCATATATTTT. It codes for CASSVLDSAGNTIYF.

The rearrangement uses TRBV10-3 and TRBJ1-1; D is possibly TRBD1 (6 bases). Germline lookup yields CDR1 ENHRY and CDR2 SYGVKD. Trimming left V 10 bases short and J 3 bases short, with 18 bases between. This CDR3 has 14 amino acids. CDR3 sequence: CATHRERGDTEAFF. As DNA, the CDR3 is TGTGCCACTCACAGGGAGAGGGGGGACACTGAAGCTTTCTTT.

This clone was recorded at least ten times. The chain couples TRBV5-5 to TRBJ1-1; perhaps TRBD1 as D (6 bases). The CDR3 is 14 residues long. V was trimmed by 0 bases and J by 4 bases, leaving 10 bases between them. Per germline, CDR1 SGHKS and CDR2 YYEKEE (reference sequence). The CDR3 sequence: CASSLVGQTTEAFF. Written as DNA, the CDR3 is TGTGCCAGCAGCTTGGTAGGACAGACCACTGAAGCTTTCTTT.

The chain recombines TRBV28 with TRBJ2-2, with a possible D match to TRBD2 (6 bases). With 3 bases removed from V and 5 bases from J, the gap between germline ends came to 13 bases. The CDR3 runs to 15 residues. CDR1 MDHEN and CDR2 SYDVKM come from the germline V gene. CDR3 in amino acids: CASSFFGRGTGELFF. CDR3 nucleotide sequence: TGTGCCAGCAGTTTTTTCGGGAGAGGGACCGGGGAGCTGTTTTTT.

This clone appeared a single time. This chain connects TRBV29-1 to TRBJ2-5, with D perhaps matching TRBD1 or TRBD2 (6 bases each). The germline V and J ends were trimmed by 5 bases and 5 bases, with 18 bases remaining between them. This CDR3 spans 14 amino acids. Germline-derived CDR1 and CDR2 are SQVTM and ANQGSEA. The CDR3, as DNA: TGCAGCGTTCCGGGCCAGCTAGGGGGGGAGACCCAGTACTTC. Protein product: CSVPGQLGGETQYF.

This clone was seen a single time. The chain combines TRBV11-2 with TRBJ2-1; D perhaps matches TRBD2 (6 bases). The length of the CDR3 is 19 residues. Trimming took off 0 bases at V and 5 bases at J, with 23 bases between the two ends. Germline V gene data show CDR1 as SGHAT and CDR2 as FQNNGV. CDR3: CASSLELIRLASDDNEQFF. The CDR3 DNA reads TGTGCCAGCAGCTTAGAACTGATTCGGCTAGCGAGTGACGACAATGAGCAGTTCTTC.

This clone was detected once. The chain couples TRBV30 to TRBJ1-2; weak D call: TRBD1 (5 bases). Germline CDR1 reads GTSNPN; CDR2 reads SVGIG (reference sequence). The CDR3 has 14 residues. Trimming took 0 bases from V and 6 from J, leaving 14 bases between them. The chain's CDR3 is CAWSVRGDGDGYTF. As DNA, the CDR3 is TGTGCCTGGAGTGTAAGGGGTGATGGGGATGGCTACACCTTC. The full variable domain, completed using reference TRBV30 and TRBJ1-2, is SQTIHQWPATLVQPVGSPLSLECTVEGTSNPNLYWYRQAAGRGLQLLFYSVGIGQISSEVPQNLSASRPQDRQFILSSKKLLLSDSGFYLCAWSVRGDGDGYTFGSGTRLTVV.

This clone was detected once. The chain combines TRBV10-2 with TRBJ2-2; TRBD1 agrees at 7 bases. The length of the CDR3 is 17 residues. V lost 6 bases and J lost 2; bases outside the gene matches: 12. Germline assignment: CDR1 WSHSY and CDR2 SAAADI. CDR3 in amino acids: CASRGSTGARNTGELFF. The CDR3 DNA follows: TGCGCCAGCAGAGGCTCTACAGGGGCTCGTAACACCGGGGAGCTGTTTTTT.

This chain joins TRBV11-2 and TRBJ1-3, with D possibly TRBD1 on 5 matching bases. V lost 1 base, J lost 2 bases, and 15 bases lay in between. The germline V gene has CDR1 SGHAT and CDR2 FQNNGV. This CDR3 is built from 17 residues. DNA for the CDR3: TGTGCCAGCAGCTTAGTACTGGGGGGAACTCCTGGAAACACCATATATTTT. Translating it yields CASSLVLGGTPGNTIYF.

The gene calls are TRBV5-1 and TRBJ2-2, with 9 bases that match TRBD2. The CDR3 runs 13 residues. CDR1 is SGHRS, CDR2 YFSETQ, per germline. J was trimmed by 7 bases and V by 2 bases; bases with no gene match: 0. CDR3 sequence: CASSFSGSGELFF. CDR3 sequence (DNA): TGCGCCAGCAGCTTTAGCGGGAGCGGGGAGCTGTTTTTT.

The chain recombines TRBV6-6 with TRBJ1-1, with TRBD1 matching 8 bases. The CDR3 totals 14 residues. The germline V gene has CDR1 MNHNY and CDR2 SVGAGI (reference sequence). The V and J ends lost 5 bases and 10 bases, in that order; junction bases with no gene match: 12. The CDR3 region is CASSPRNRGTLAFF. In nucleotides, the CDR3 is TGTGCCAGCAGTCCTAGAAACAGGGGGACGTTAGCTTTCTTT.

This CDR3 reads CASSISGLSEAFF. The CDR3 DNA reads TGTGCCAGTAGTATTTCAGGGCTCTCTGAAGCTTTCTTT. This rearrangement joins TRBV19 to TRBJ1-1; D perhaps matches TRBD1 (5 bases). CDR3 length: 13 residues. Germline assignment: CDR1 LNHDA and CDR2 SQIVND (reference sequence). V was clipped by 3 bases and J by 6 bases, with 11 bases between them.

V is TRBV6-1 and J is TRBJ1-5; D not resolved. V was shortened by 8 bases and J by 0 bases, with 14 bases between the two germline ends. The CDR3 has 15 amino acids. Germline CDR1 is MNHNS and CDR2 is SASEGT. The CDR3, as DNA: TGTGCCAGCTCTTTTTGGACCGATAGCAATCAGCCCCAGCATTTT. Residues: CASSFWTDSNQPQHF.

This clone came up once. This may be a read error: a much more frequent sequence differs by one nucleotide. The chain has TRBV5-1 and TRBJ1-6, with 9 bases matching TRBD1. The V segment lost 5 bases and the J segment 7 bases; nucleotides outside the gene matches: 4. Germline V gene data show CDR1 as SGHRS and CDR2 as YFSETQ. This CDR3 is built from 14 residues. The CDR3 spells CASRHGTGNSPLHF. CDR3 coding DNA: TGCGCCAGCAGGCACGGGACAGGGAATTCACCCCTCCACTTT.

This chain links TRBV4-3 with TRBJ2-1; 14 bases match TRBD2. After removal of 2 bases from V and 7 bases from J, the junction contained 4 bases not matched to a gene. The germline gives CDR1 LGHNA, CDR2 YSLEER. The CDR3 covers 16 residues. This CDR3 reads CASSQSRTSGGNEQFF. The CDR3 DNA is TGCGCCAGCAGCCAATCTAGGACTAGCGGGGGGAATGAGCAGTTCTTC.